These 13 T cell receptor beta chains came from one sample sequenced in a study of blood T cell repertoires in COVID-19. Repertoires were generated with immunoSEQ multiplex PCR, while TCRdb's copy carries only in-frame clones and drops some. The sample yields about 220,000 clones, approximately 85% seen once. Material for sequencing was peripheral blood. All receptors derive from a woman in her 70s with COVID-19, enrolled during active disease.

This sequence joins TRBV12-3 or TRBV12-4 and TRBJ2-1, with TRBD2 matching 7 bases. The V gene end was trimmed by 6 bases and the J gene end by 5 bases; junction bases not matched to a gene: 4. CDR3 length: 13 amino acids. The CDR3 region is CASSQLANNEQFF. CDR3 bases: TGTGCCAGCAGCCAACTAGCGAACAATGAGCAGTTCTTC.

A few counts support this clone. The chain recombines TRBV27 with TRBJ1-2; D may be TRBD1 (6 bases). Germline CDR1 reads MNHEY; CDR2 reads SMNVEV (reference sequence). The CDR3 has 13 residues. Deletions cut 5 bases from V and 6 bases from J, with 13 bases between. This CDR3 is CASSPRQGHGYTF. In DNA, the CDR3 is TGTGCCAGCAGTCCCCGCCAGGGGCATGGCTACACCTTC.

CDR3 sequence reads: CASSLMGQGTDTQYF. Written as DNA, the CDR3 is TGTGCCAGCAGCTTAATGGGACAGGGGACAGATACGCAGTATTTT. J is TRBJ2-3 and V is TRBV7-3; TRBD1 matches at 10 bases. CDR1 and CDR2 (germline): SGHTA, FQGTGA. This CDR3 comprises 15 residues. Trimming cost V 1 base and J 3 bases; bases outside gene matches: 1.

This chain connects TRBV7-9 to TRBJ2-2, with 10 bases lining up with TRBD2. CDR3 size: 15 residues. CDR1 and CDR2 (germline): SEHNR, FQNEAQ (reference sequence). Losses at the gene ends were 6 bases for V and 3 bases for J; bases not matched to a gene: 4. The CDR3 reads CASRPTSGYTGELFF. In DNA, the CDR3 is TGTGCCAGCAGACCGACTAGCGGGTACACCGGGGAGCTGTTTTTT.

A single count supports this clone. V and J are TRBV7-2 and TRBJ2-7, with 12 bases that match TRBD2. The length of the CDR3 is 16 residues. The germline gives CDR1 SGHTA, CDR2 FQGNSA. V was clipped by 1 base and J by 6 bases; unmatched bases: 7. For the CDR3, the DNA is TGTGCCAGCAGCTTAGGGGCTAGCGGGAGGGTCCGCGAGCAGTACTTC. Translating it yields CASSLGASGRVREQYF.

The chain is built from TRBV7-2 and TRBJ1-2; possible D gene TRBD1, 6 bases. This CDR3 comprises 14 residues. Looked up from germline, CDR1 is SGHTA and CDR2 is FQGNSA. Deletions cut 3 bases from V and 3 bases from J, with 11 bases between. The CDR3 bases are TGTGCCAGCAGCTTGGAGACAGGACACTATGGCTACACCTTC. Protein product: CASSLETGHYGYTF.

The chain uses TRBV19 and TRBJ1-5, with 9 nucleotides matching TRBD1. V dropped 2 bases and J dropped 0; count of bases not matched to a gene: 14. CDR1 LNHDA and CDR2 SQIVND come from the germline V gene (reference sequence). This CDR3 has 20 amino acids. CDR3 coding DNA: TGTGCCAGTAGTATATACGGGACAGGGTTTTCTCTTAATAGCAATCAGCCCCAGCATTTT. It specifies CASSIYGTGFSLNSNQPQHF.

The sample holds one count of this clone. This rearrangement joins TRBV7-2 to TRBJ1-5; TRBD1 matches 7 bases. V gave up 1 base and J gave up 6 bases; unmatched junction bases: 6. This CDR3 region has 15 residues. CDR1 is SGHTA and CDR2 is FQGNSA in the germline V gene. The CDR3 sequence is CASSLGVGTVQPQHF. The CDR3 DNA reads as TGTGCCAGCAGCTTAGGGGTAGGGACAGTTCAGCCCCAGCATTTT. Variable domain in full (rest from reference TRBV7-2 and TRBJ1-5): GAGVSQSPSNKVTEKGKDVELRCDPISGHTALYWYRQSLGQGLEFLIYFQGNSAPDKSGLPSDRFSAERTGGSVSTLTIQRTQQEDSAVYLCASSLGVGTVQPQHFGDGTRLSIL.

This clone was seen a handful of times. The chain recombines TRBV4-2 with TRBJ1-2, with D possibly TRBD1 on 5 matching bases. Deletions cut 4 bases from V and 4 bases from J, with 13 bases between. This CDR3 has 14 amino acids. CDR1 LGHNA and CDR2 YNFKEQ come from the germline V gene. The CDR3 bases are TGTGCCAGCAGCCCGGGCAGGGAGGCCTATGGCTACACCTTC. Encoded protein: CASSPGREAYGYTF.

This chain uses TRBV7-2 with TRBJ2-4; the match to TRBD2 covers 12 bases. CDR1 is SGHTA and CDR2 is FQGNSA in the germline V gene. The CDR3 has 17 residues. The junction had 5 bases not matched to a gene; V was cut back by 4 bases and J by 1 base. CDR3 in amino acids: CASSSPTSGSAKNIQYF. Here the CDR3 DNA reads TGTGCCAGCAGCTCACCGACTAGCGGGAGTGCCAAAAACATTCAGTACTTC. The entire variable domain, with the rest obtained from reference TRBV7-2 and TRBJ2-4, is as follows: GAGVSQSPSNKVTEKGKDVELRCDPISGHTALYWYRQSLGQGLEFLIYFQGNSAPDKSGLPSDRFSAERTGGSVSTLTIQRTQQEDSAVYLCASSSPTSGSAKNIQYFGAGTRLSVL.

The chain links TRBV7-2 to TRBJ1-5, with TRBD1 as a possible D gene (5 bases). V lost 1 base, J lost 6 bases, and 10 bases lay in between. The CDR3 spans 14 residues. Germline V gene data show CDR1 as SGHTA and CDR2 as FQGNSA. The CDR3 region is CASSLGREGQPQHF. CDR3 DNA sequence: TGTGCCAGCAGCTTAGGCAGGGAGGGTCAGCCCCAGCATTTT. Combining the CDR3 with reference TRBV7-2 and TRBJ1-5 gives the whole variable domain GAGVSQSPSNKVTEKGKDVELRCDPISGHTALYWYRQSLGQGLEFLIYFQGNSAPDKSGLPSDRFSAERTGGSVSTLTIQRTQQEDSAVYLCASSLGREGQPQHFGDGTRLSIL.

The CDR3 protein is CASSTQGVMSEAFF. The CDR3 DNA reads TGTGCCAGCAGCACACAGGGCGTGATGTCTGAAGCTTTCTTT. The chain has TRBV28 and TRBJ1-1, with D possibly TRBD1 on 6 matching bases. From germline, CDR1 is MDHEN and CDR2 SYDVKM. Deletions cut 6 bases from V and 6 bases from J, with 17 bases between. This CDR3 is built from 14 residues.

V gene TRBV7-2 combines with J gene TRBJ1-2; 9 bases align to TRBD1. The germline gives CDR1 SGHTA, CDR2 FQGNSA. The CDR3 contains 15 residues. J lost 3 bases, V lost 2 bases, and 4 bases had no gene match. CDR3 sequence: CASSLWDREDYGYTF. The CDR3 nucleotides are TGTGCCAGCAGCTTATGGGACAGGGAGGACTATGGCTACACCTTC. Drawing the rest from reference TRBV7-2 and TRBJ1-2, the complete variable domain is GAGVSQSPSNKVTEKGKDVELRCDPISGHTALYWYRQSLGQGLEFLIYFQGNSAPDKSGLPSDRFSAERTGGSVSTLTIQRTQQEDSAVYLCASSLWDREDYGYTFGSGTRLTVV.